This T cell receptor (beta chain) was profiled in a study of a mutant IDH1 vaccine in newly diagnosed glioma. Turning to the study itself: It was at week 35 that visit V12 occurred, and at week 47 that visit V13 did.

The protocol was immunoSEQ multiplex PCR, while the TCRdb copy is restricted to in-frame clones and leaves out a portion. The top ten hold about 11% of the sample, which has around 30,000 clones, just under 90% seen once. The germline V gene has CDR1 KGHSH and CDR2 LQKENI. The CDR3 is made up of 16 amino acids. Time point given: week 47, end of study. The vaccine gave 300 ug of a 20-mer mutant IDH1 peptide subcutaneously per dose. Patients in the study were vaccinated eight times, receiving shots in weeks 1, 3, 5, 7, 11, 15, 19 and 23. Diagnosis in the donors showed new WHO grade 3 or 4 astrocytomas that were IDH1-mutant and ATRX-lost. Points on this clone: The antigen is not known. A read error may produce the germline difference seen at one junction end.

The source material was PBMCs, sampled from a glioma patient whose treatment included an IDH1 peptide vaccine. This TCR derives from a woman aged 25-40 years with glioma. The V and J genes are TRBV18 and TRBJ2-6, with 9 bases that match TRBD1. CDR3 bases: TGTGCCAGCTCTCCACAGGGGGCCTCTGGGGCCAACGTCCTGACTTTC. Encoded protein: CASSPQGASGANVLTF.